This T cell receptor (beta chain) was sequenced for a study of cytomegalovirus exposure and HLA in healthy donors. The CDR3 length is 17 residues. Trimming at V came to 4 bases and at J to 2 bases, leaving 5 bases not matched to a gene. CDR1 SGHRS and CDR2 YFSETQ come from the germline V gene. About this clone: Its antigen is as yet unknown.

The PCR had 60 Vbeta and 13 Jbeta primers. Clones were read by immunoSEQ multiplex PCR, and TCRdb kept only the in-frame ones, dropping some. Among 100,000 to 150,000 clones, over 70% were seen once, and the ten largest hold under 3%. Points from the study as a whole: In a later analysis, productive TCRs from donors in an Asian-associated ancestry cluster reportedly carried fewer N-insertions than the cohort mean. Most likely, a cluster of highly shared sequence variants arose as a sequencing artifact. Cytomegalovirus status, reportedly, was diagnosed with high specificity and sensitivity by the classifier.

The source of this sequence is a middle-aged woman in good health and CMV-seropositive. This chain joins TRBV5-1 and TRBJ2-1; TRBD2 matches at 14 bases. The sample was PBMCs. CDR3 in amino acids: CASSPGTSGSTYNEQFF. The CDR3 DNA reads as TGCGCCAGCAGCCCTGGGACTAGCGGGAGCACCTACAATGAGCAGTTCTTC.